This T cell receptor (beta chain) derives from a study of blood T cells in healthy people across ages. A sample-barcoded 5' primer and a J-beta primer mix were used in a second PCR of roughly 6 to 11 cycles. One entry per CDR3 protein, called by TCRdb with MiXCR from the 5' RACE reads. The sample has 1.5 million to 2 million distinct CDR3 sequences, 25% to 30% seen once. This CDR3 spans 14 amino acids. Germline V gene lookup returns CDR1 SGHRS and CDR2 YFSETQ. V shed 3 bases and J shed 7 bases, with 11 bases lying between them. Material for sequencing was blood. The rearrangement joins TRBV5-1 to TRBJ1-6; D unresolved. This clonotype originated in a woman aged 30 to 39 in good health. This CDR3 is CASSSEGVNSPLHF. In DNA, the CDR3 is TGCGCCAGCAGCTCCGAGGGAGTAAATTCACCCCTCCACTTT.